Following are 3 T cell receptor beta chains from one sample sequenced in a study of blood T cells in healthy people across ages. Through a sample-barcoded 5' primer and a J-beta primer mix, a second PCR was run for about 6 to 11 cycles. One entry per CDR3 protein results from TCRdb running MiXCR on the 5' RACE reads. This sample yields under 800,000 distinct CDR3 sequences, of which more than 40% are seen a single time; roughly 20% belongs to the top ten. The sample comprised blood. The receptors here all came from a woman aged 60 to 75 in good health.

This clonotype was counted ten times or more. This chain uses TRBV29-1 with TRBJ1-2; D is unresolved. The CDR3 covers 12 residues. Germline CDR1 is SQVTM and CDR2 is ANQGSEA. V dropped 0 bases and J dropped 7 bases, with 9 bases sitting between them. The CDR3 sequence is CSVEDSAVGYTF. CDR3 DNA: TGCAGCGTTGAAGATTCGGCGGTTGGCTACACCTTC. The entire variable domain, with the rest obtained from reference TRBV29-1 and TRBJ1-2, is as follows: SAVISQKPSRDICQRGTSLTIQCQVDSQVTMMFWYRQQPGQSLTLIATANQGSEATYESGFVIDKFPISRPNLTFSTLTVSNMSPEDSSIYLCSVEDSAVGYTFGSGTRLTVV.

The table lists this clonotype with a few counts. The rearrangement uses TRBV6-1 and TRBJ1-5, with 7 bases lining up with TRBD1. The germline gives CDR1 MNHNS, CDR2 SASEGT. The CDR3 loop spans 14 amino acids. Trimming at V came to 11 bases and at J to 6 bases, leaving 13 bases not matched to a gene. In DNA, the CDR3 is TGTGCCGGCCGCCCGACAGGGAATGGTCAGCCCCAGCATTTT. This gives the protein CAGRPTGNGQPQHF.

The V call is TRBV2, the J call TRBJ1-2; the match to TRBD1 covers 9 bases. The CDR3 runs to 13 residues. V dropped 8 bases and J dropped 5; count of bases not matched to a gene: 6. CDR1 is SNHLY and CDR2 is FYNNEI in the germline V gene. The chain's CDR3 is CASVGQGGYGYTF. CDR3 sequence (DNA): TGTGCCAGCGTGGGACAGGGCGGTTATGGCTACACCTTC.